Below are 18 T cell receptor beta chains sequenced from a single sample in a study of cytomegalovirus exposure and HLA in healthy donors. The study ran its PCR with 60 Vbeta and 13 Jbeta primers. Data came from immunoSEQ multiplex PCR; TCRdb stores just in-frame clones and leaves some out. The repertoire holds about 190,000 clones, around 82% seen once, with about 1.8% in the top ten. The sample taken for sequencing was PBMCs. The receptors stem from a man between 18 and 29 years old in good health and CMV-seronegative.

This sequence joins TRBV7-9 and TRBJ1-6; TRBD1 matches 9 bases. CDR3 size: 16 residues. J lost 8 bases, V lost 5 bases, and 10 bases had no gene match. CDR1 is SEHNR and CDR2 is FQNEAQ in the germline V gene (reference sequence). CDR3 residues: CASSLIPGQGDSPLHF. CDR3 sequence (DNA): TGTGCCAGCAGCCTCATCCCGGGACAGGGCGATTCACCCCTCCACTTT.

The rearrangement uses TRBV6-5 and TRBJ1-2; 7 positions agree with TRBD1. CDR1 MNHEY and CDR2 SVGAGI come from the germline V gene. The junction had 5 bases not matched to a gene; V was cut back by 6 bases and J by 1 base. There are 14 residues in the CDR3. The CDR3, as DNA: TGTGCCAGCAGCCCAGGGGGAGATAACTATGGCTACACCTTC. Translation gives CASSPGGDNYGYTF.

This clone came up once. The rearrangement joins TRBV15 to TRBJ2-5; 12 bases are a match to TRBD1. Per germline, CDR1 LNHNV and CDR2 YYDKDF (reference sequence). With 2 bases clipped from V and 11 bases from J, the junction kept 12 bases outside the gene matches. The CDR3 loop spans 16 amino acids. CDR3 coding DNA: TGTGCCACCAGCAGATCAAGGGGACAGGGGGCGGAGGAGCAGTACTTC. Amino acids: CATSRSRGQGAEEQYF.

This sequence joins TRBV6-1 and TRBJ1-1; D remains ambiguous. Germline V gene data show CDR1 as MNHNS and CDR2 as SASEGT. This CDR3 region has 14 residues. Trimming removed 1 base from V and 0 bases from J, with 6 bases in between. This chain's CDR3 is CASSEVPLNTEAFF. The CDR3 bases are TGTGCCAGCAGTGAAGTTCCCTTGAACACTGAAGCTTTCTTT.

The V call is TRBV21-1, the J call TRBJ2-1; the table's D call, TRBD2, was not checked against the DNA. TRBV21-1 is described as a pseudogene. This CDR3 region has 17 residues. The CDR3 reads CASSKVGSPRRRYEQFF. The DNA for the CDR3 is TGTGCCAGCAGCAAAGTCGGGTCCCCCCGTCGTCGGTATGAGCAGTTCTTC.

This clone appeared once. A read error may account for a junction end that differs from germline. CDR3 sequence reads: CASSLLAGNLPQHF. Written as DNA, the CDR3 is TGTGCCAGCAGCTTGCTGGCGGGGAATCTGCCCCAGCATTTT. The chain is built from TRBV5-6 and TRBJ1-5; no reliable D call. The CDR3 consists of 14 residues. Per germline, CDR1 SGHDT and CDR2 YYEEEE. Full variable domain (rest looked up from reference TRBV5-6 and TRBJ1-5): DAGVTQSPTHLIKTRGQQVTLRCSPKSGHDTVSWYQQALGQGPQFIFQYYEEEERQRGNFPDRFSGHQFPNYSSELNVNALLLGDSALYLCASSLLAGNLPQHFGDGTRLSIL.

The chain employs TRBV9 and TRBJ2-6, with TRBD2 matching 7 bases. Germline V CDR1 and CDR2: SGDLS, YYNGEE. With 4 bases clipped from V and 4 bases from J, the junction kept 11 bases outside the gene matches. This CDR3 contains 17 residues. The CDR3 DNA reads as TGTGCCAGCAGCCCCCGGACTAGTTCTCTCGGGGCCAACGTCCTGACTTTC. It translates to CASSPRTSSLGANVLTF.

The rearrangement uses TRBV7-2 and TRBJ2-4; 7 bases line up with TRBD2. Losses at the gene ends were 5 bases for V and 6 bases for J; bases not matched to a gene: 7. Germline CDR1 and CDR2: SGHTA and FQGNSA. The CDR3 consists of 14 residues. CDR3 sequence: CASSPGPSGNIQYF. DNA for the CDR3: TGTGCCAGCAGCCCAGGCCCTAGCGGAAACATTCAGTACTTC.

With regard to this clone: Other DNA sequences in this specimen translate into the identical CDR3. In nucleotides, the CDR3 is TGCGCCAGCAGCCAACGGGATTCTCAGCCCCAGCATTTT. This gives the protein CASSQRDSQPQHF. The chain couples TRBV4-1 to TRBJ1-5, with D unresolved. The CDR3 sequence is 13 residues long. Germline V CDR1 and CDR2: MGHRA, YSYEKL. V dropped 2 bases and J dropped 6 bases, with 8 bases sitting between them.

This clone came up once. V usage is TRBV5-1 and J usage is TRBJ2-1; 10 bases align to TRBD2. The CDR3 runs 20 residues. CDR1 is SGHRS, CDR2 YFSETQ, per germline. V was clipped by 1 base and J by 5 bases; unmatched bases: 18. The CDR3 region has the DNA TGCGCCAGCAGCTTGACGAGGGGGCTAGCGGGAGCTCAAAAGCACAATGAGCAGTTCTTC. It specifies CASSLTRGLAGAQKHNEQFF.

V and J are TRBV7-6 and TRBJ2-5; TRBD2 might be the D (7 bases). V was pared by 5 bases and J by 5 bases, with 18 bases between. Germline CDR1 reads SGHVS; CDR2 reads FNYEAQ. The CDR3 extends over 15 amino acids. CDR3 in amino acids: CASSGRGAPRETQYF. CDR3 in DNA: TGTGCCAGCAGCGGGAGGGGGGCCCCGAGGGAGACCCAGTACTTC.

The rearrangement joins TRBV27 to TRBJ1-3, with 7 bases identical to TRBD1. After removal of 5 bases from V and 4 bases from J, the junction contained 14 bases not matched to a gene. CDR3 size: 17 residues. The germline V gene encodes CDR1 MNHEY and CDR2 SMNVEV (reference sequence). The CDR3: CASSLSTPTGLGNTIYF. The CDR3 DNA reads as TGTGCCAGCAGTCTCTCTACCCCGACAGGGCTAGGAAACACCATATATTTT.

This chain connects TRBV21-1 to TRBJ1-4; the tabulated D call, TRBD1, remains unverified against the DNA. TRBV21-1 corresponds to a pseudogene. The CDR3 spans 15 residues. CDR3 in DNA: TGTGCCAGCCTCTCTCGGACAGGGGATAATGAAAAACTGTTTTTT. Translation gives CASLSRTGDNEKLFF.

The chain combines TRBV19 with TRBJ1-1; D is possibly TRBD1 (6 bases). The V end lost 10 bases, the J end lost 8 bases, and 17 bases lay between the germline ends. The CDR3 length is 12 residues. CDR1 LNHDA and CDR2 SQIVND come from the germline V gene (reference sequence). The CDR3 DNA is TGTGCCACGAGGGGGGGGGCACGGGAAGCTTTCTTT. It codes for CATRGGAREAFF.

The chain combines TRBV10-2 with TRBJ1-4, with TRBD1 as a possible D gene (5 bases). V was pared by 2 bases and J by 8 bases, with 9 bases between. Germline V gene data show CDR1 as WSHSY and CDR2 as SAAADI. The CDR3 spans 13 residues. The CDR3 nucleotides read TGCGCCAGCAGTGAGGGCGCAGGGGAAAAACTGTTTTTT. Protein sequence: CASSEGAGEKLFF.

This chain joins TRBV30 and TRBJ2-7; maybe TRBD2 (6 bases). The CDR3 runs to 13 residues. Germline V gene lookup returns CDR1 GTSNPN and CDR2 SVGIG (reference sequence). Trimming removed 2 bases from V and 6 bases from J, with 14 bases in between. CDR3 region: CAWSTGLQGEQYF. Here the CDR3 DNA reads TGTGCCTGGAGTACGGGACTCCAGGGCGAGCAGTACTTC.

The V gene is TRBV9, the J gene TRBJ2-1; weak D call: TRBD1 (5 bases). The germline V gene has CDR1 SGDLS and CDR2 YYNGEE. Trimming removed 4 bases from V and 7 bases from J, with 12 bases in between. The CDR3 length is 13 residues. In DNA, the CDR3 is TGTGCCAGCAGCCCCGAAGGGGAAAATGAGCAGTTCTTC. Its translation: CASSPEGENEQFF. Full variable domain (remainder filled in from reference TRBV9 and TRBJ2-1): DSGVTQTPKHLITATGQRVTLRCSPRSGDLSVYWYQQSLDQGLQFLIQYYNGEERAKGNILERFSAQQFPDLHSELNLSSLELGDSALYFCASSPEGENEQFFGPGTRLTVL.

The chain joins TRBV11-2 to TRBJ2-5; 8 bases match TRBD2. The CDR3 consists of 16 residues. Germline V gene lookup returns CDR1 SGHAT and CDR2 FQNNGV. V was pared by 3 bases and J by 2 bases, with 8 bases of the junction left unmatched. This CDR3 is CASSFRSGGLQETQYF. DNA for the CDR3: TGTGCCAGCAGCTTCCGCAGCGGGGGATTACAAGAGACCCAGTACTTC.